The 21 T cell receptor beta chains given below trace back to one sample, sequenced in a study of cytomegalovirus exposure and HLA in healthy donors. Use of 60 Vbeta and 13 Jbeta primers characterized the PCR. Assay: immunoSEQ multiplex PCR; the TCRdb copy retains only in-frame clones and omits some. This table holds 120,000 or so clones, around three quarters found once. The sample comprised PBMCs. These receptors all come from a woman aged 30 to 39 in good health and CMV-seronegative.

The chain couples TRBV5-4 to TRBJ1-1, with D possibly TRBD1 on 6 matching bases. This CDR3 is 14 amino acids long. With 3 bases removed from V and 1 base from J, the gap between germline ends came to 10 bases. Germline V CDR1 and CDR2: SGHNT, YYREEE (reference sequence). The CDR3 DNA sequence: TGTGCCAGCAGCTACCAGGGGACGAACACTGAAGCTTTCTTT. Encoded protein: CASSYQGTNTEAFF.

This chain connects TRBV28 to TRBJ2-7; D perhaps matches TRBD2 (7 bases). The CDR3 contains 16 residues. V gave up 5 bases and J gave up 0 bases, with 17 bases separating them. Per germline, CDR1 MDHEN and CDR2 SYDVKM. In DNA, the CDR3 is TGTGCCAGCAGTAACCTCCGGGGGGCACTCTCCTACGAGCAGTACTTC. Translating gives CASSNLRGALSYEQYF.

This clone was recorded a few times. V gene TRBV5-4 combines with J gene TRBJ2-7; 9 bases are a match to TRBD1. The germline CDR1 and CDR2 sequences are SGHNT and YYREEE (reference sequence). CDR3 length: 15 amino acids. V lost 3 bases, J lost 2 bases, and 6 bases stayed unmatched. The CDR3 region is CASSSPHRGPYEQYF. CDR3 nucleotides: TGTGCCAGCAGCTCCCCCCACAGGGGGCCCTACGAGCAGTACTTC.

The rearrangement uses TRBV19 and TRBJ1-6, with 7 nucleotides matching TRBD1. Per germline, CDR1 LNHDA and CDR2 SQIVND (reference sequence). The CDR3 loop spans 13 amino acids. V dropped 9 bases and J dropped 8; count of bases not matched to a gene: 7. This CDR3 reads CASKEQGYSPLHF. Written as DNA, the CDR3 is TGTGCCAGCAAAGAACAGGGGTATTCACCCCTCCACTTT.

The chain employs TRBV2 and TRBJ1-1, with a possible D match to TRBD1 (6 bases). From germline, CDR1 is SNHLY and CDR2 FYNNEI. Trimming took 4 bases from V and 2 from J, leaving 11 bases between them. The CDR3 has 14 amino acids. This CDR3 reads CASSVDRSNTEAFF. DNA of the CDR3: TGTGCCAGCAGTGTGGACAGAAGCAACACTGAAGCTTTCTTT.

J is TRBJ2-7 and V is TRBV7-9; 12 bases are shared with TRBD2. There are 14 residues in the CDR3. In germline, CDR1 is SEHNR, CDR2 FQNEAQ (reference sequence). V shed 5 bases, J shed 4 bases, and the junction held 3 bases outside the gene matches. The CDR3 loop is CASSPTSGSYEQYF. CDR3 coding DNA: TGTGCCAGCAGCCCGACTAGCGGGAGTTACGAGCAGTACTTC.

The chain employs TRBV7-2 and TRBJ2-7; 8 nucleotides align to TRBD2. CDR3 length: 15 residues. Germline V gives CDR1 SGHTA, CDR2 FQGNSA. After removal of 5 bases from V and 2 bases from J, the junction contained 8 bases not matched to a gene. CDR3 residues: CASSRGAGGPYEQYF. The CDR3 nucleotides read TGTGCCAGCAGCCGAGGGGCGGGGGGCCCCTACGAGCAGTACTTC.

The J gene is TRBJ2-2, the V gene TRBV29-1; no clear D. This CDR3 is built from 13 residues. With 5 bases removed from V and 1 base from J, the gap between germline ends came to 8 bases. Germline loops: CDR1 SQVTM, CDR2 ANQGSEA. In DNA, the CDR3 is TGCAGCGTTCGGCAGGTGAACACCGGGGAGCTGTTTTTT. It is translated as CSVRQVNTGELFF.

This chain uses TRBV28 with TRBJ2-7, with D possibly TRBD1 on 6 matching bases. This CDR3 is 12 amino acids long. Germline CDR1 reads MDHEN; CDR2 reads SYDVKM. Trimming cost V 6 bases and J 6 bases, with 12 bases left between them. The CDR3 spells CASSPTGTEQYF. DNA of the CDR3: TGTGCCAGCAGCCCTACAGGGACCGAGCAGTACTTC.

CDR3 loop: CASSKDRSSYEQYF. The CDR3 DNA reads as TGCGCCAGCAGCAAGGACAGGAGCTCCTACGAGCAGTACTTC. V usage is TRBV5-1 and J usage is TRBJ2-7, with TRBD1 matching over 7 bases. The CDR3 runs to 14 residues. V shed 4 bases, J shed 0 bases, and the junction held 4 bases outside the gene matches. Germline CDR1 reads SGHRS; CDR2 reads YFSETQ.

The rearrangement uses TRBV7-2 and TRBJ2-2, with D unresolved. The length of the CDR3 is 16 residues. CDR1 is SGHTA, CDR2 FQGNSA, per germline. Trimming removed 2 bases from V and 0 bases from J, with 10 bases in between. The chain's CDR3 is CASSLPPGSNTGELFF. CDR3 nucleotide sequence: TGTGCCAGCAGCTTACCCCCGGGTTCGAACACCGGGGAGCTGTTTTTT.

The chain joins TRBV7-9 to TRBJ2-7; D is unresolved. Trimming pared 3 bases from V and 3 bases from J, leaving 15 bases between. The CDR3 runs to 15 residues. Germline V lookup: CDR1 SEHNR, CDR2 FQNEAQ (reference sequence). For the CDR3, the DNA is TGTGCCAGCAGCTTTGCTACGGGTTTCGGCTACGAGCAGTACTTC. Translation gives CASSFATGFGYEQYF.

This clone was counted between two and nine times. The chain combines TRBV4-1 with TRBJ1-1; D is perhaps TRBD1 (5 bases). This CDR3 contains 12 residues. The germline V and J ends were trimmed by 5 bases and 7 bases, with 11 bases remaining between them. The V gene's germline CDR1 is MGHRA and CDR2 YSYEKL. Written as DNA, the CDR3 is TGCGCCAGCAGCAGTCGGGGGGGTGAAGCTTTCTTT. This codes for CASSSRGGEAFF.

This chain links TRBV6-5 with TRBJ2-2; D is perhaps TRBD1 (6 bases). The V end lost 6 bases, the J end lost 6 bases, and 14 bases lay between the germline ends. The CDR3 sequence is 14 residues long. Germline lookup yields CDR1 MNHEY and CDR2 SVGAGI. The CDR3, as DNA: TGTGCCAGCAGCCCGACACAGGGCCCCGGGGAGCTGTTTTTT. As protein: CASSPTQGPGELFF.

The chain combines TRBV29-1 with TRBJ2-7; 7 nucleotides line up with TRBD1. Per germline, CDR1 SQVTM and CDR2 ANQGSEA. Trimming took 6 bases from V and 0 from J; bases not matched to a gene: 5. The CDR3 contains 13 residues. In nucleotides, the CDR3 is TGCAGCGTAAACCGGGACAGCTCCTACGAGCAGTACTTC. Protein sequence: CSVNRDSSYEQYF.

This clone was observed once. This chain uses TRBV29-1 with TRBJ2-5; TRBD2 agrees at 15 bases. CDR1 is SQVTM, CDR2 ANQGSEA, per germline. Trimming removed 6 bases from V and 5 bases from J; junction bases left unmatched: 4. The CDR3 is 14 amino acids. The DNA for the CDR3 is TGCAGCGTGACCGGGACTAGCGGGGGGGAGACCCAGTACTTC. It specifies CSVTGTSGGETQYF.

This sequence joins TRBV4-3 and TRBJ2-7, with no clear D. The CDR3 spans 14 residues. Looked up from germline, CDR1 is LGHNA and CDR2 is YSLEER. V gave up 0 bases and J gave up 6 bases, with 12 bases separating them. The CDR3 DNA follows: TGCGCCAGCAGCCAAGATTGGCAGGCGAGCGAGCAGTACTTC. It is translated as CASSQDWQASEQYF.

The gene calls are TRBV4-2 and TRBJ1-4; D is unresolved. V was trimmed by 2 bases and J by 8 bases, leaving 15 bases between them. Germline V gene data show CDR1 as LGHNA and CDR2 as YNFKEQ. The CDR3 extends over 15 amino acids. This CDR3 reads CASSQKRVTEEKLFF. CDR3 DNA: TGTGCCAGCAGCCAAAAGAGGGTCACGGAAGAAAAACTGTTTTTT.

This clone was seen once. This chain joins TRBV5-8 and TRBJ1-1, with a weak D call TRBD1 (6 bases). Germline CDR1 SGHTS, CDR2 YDEGEE. V shed 1 base and J shed 1 base, with 8 bases lying between them. CDR3 size: 14 residues. The CDR3 DNA is TGTGCCAGCAGCTTGTGGACAGAGAACACTGAAGCTTTCTTT. Its translation: CASSLWTENTEAFF.

The V gene is TRBV6-5, the J gene TRBJ2-7, with D tentatively TRBD1 (5 bases). This CDR3 region has 13 residues. Germline CDR1 reads MNHEY; CDR2 reads SVGAGI. Trimming cost V 2 bases and J 6 bases, with 11 bases left between them. The CDR3 here is CASSYVRQGEQYF. In nucleotides, the CDR3 is TGTGCCAGCAGTTACGTTCGCCAGGGCGAGCAGTACTTC.

The chain combines TRBV28 with TRBJ2-1; the D gene is possibly TRBD2 (6 bases). This CDR3 has 15 residues. The V and J ends lost 5 bases and 1 base respectively, with 12 bases between them. The germline V gene encodes CDR1 MDHEN and CDR2 SYDVKM. The CDR3 nucleotides read TGTGCCAGCAGTCACAGCGGGTTATCCTACAATGAGCAGTTCTTC. This codes for CASSHSGLSYNEQFF.